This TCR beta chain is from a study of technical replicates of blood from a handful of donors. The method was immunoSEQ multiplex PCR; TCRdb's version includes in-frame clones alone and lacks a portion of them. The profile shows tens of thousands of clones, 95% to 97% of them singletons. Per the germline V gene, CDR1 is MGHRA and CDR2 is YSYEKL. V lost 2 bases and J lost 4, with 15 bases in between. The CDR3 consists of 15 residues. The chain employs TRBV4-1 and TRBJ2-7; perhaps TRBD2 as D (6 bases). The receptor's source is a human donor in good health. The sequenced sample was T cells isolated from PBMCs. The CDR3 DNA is TGCGCCAGCAGCCAAACACGGAGGGGAACTTACGAGCAGTACTTC. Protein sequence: CASSQTRRGTYEQYF.